This T cell receptor beta chain appears in the sequencing data of a study of blood T cells in healthy people across ages. Study-wide context: Template switching captured about one barcoded beta molecule per two T cells.

With a J-beta primer mix and a sample-barcoded 5' primer, a second PCR ran about 7 to 11 cycles. A single record per CDR3 protein comes from TCRdb applying MiXCR to the 5' RACE reads. The table includes about 720,000 distinct CDR3 sequences, roughly 20% detected once. This clonotype was seen only a few times. This TCR came from a man aged 70 or older in good health. The sequencing input was blood.

The DNA for the CDR3 is TGTGCCAGCAGCTTGAGCCTAGGAGATGACGGGGAGCTGTTTTTT. This encodes CASSLSLGDDGELFF. This sequence joins TRBV5-4 and TRBJ2-2; D remains unclear. Looked up from germline, CDR1 is SGHNT and CDR2 is YYREEE (reference sequence). V dropped 1 base and J dropped 7 bases, with 14 bases sitting between them. CDR3 length: 15 residues. The full variable domain, in which reference TRBV5-4 and TRBJ2-2 provide the parts outside the CDR3, is ETGVTQSPTHLIKTRGQQVTLRCSSQSGHNTVSWYQQALGQGPQFIFQYYREEENGRGNFPPRFSGLQFPNYSSELNVNALELDDSALYLCASSLSLGDDGELFFGEGSRLTVL.